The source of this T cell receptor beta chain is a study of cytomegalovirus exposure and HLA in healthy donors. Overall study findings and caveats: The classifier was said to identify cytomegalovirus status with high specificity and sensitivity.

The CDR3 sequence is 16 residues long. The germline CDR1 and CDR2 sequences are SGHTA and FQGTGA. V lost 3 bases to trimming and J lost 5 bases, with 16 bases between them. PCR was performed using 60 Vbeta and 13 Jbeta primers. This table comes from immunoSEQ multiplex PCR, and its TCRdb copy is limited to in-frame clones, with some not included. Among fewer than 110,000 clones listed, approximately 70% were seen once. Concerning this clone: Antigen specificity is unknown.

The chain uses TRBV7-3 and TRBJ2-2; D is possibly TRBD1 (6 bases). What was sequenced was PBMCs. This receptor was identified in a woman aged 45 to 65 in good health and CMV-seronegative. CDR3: CASSLAIRGRTGELFF. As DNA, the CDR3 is TGTGCCAGCAGCTTGGCTATCAGGGGTCGGACCGGGGAGCTGTTTTTT. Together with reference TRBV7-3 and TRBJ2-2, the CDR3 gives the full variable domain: GAGVSQTPSNKVTEKGKYVELRCDPISGHTALYWYRQSLGQGPEFLIYFQGTGAADDSGLPNDRFFAVRPEGSVSTLKIQRTERGDSAVYLCASSLAIRGRTGELFFGEGSRLTVL.